These 16 T cell receptor beta chains originate from one sample sequenced in a study of blood T cell repertoires in COVID-19. Data came from immunoSEQ multiplex PCR; TCRdb stores just in-frame clones and leaves some out. The repertoire holds under 200,000 clones, with roughly 82% as singletons. Sequenced: PBMCs or T cells enriched from blood (not recorded which). The receptors were gathered from a woman between 55 and 75 years old with acute COVID-19.

The genes are TRBV9 and TRBJ2-2, with D possibly being TRBD1 (6 bases). V was clipped by 3 bases and J by 6 bases, with 6 bases between them. The CDR3 loop spans 12 amino acids. From germline, CDR1 is SGDLS and CDR2 YYNGEE. This CDR3 reads CASSEGAGELFF. The CDR3 nucleotides read TGTGCCAGCAGCGAGGGGGCCGGGGAGCTGTTTTTT.

This chain joins TRBV7-9 and TRBJ2-1, with D possibly matching TRBD1 (6 bases). The germline V and J ends were trimmed by 3 bases and 4 bases, with 16 bases remaining between them. CDR3 length equals 16 residues. CDR1 and CDR2 from the germline V gene are SEHNR and FQNEAQ (reference sequence). The CDR3 DNA sequence: TGTGCCAGCAGCTTGGCCGGGACATTGAAATACAATGAGCAGTTCTTC. It codes for CASSLAGTLKYNEQFF. The complete variable domain, with remaining parts taken from reference TRBV7-9 and TRBJ2-1, reads DTGVSQNPRHKITKRGQNVTFRCDPISEHNRLYWYRQTLGQGPEFLTYFQNEAQLEKSRLLSDRFSAERPKGSFSTLEIQRTEQGDSAMYLCASSLAGTLKYNEQFFGPGTRLTVL.

The V and J genes are TRBV28 and TRBJ1-2, with TRBD1 as a possible D gene (5 bases). Between the trimmed V and J ends, which lost 2 bases and 8 bases, there was a span of 15 bases. Germline lookup yields CDR1 MDHEN and CDR2 SYDVKM. CDR3 length equals 14 residues. CDR3 nucleotide sequence: TGTGCCAGCAGTTTAGTTGTAGGGGCCGGGGGCTACACCTTC. This gives the protein CASSLVVGAGGYTF.

The chain carries TRBV4-1 and TRBJ1-5, with 8 positions matching TRBD1. The CDR3 contains 18 residues. The trim removed 0 bases at V and 6 bases at J, leaving 13 bases unmatched. Germline values: CDR1 MGHRA, CDR2 YSYEKL. In DNA form, the CDR3 reads TGCGCCAGCAGCCAAGATTACGAGAGACAGGGGTTTCGTCAGCCCCAGCATTTT. Its protein is CASSQDYERQGFRQPQHF.

The chain has TRBV10-3 and TRBJ1-3, with D unclear. Germline V lookup: CDR1 ENHRY, CDR2 SYGVKD. The CDR3 extends over 13 amino acids. V was pared by 10 bases and J by 3 bases, with 13 bases between. The CDR3 sequence: CATGAADGNTIYF. As DNA, the CDR3 is TGTGCCACTGGAGCGGCGGATGGAAACACCATATATTTT.

The rearrangement links TRBV5-4 to TRBJ2-7; 10 bases fit TRBD2. The CDR3 contains 17 residues. CDR1 SGHNT and CDR2 YYREEE come from the germline V gene (reference sequence). V lost 0 bases to trimming and J lost 6 bases; unmatched junction nucleotides: 12. The CDR3 spells CASSLEPSGSLAAEQYF. As DNA, the CDR3 is TGTGCCAGCAGCTTGGAACCTAGCGGGAGTCTGGCGGCCGAGCAGTACTTC.

The J gene is TRBJ2-1, the V gene TRBV7-9; maybe TRBD1 (6 bases). The CDR3 has 17 amino acids. Germline V lookup: CDR1 SEHNR, CDR2 FQNEAQ (reference sequence). Trimming took 1 base from V and 4 from J, leaving 17 bases between them. The CDR3 sequence is CASSLVRGRTTYNEQFF. CDR3 DNA: TGTGCCAGCAGCTTAGTCAGGGGCCGCACCACTTACAATGAGCAGTTCTTC. Based on the CDR3 plus reference TRBV7-9 and TRBJ2-1, the full variable domain is DTGVSQNPRHKITKRGQNVTFRCDPISEHNRLYWYRQTLGQGPEFLTYFQNEAQLEKSRLLSDRFSAERPKGSFSTLEIQRTEQGDSAMYLCASSLVRGRTTYNEQFFGPGTRLTVL.

The chain combines TRBV2 with TRBJ1-5; TRBD1 is a possible D gene (5 bases). The CDR3 spans 17 residues. Trimming removed 2 bases from V and 1 base from J, with 15 bases in between. Germline CDR1 is SNHLY and CDR2 is FYNNEI. In DNA, the CDR3 is TGTGCCAGCAGTGAACAGGGTTCTGGTATAAGCAATCAGCCCCAGCATTTT. Protein product: CASSEQGSGISNQPQHF.

The rearrangement joins TRBV5-1 to TRBJ1-1; D remains unclear. CDR3 length equals 13 residues. CDR1 and CDR2 from the germline V gene are SGHRS and YFSETQ. The V gene lost 0 bases and the J gene lost 2 bases, with 5 bases spanning the gap. The chain's CDR3 is CASSLGLNTEAFF. The CDR3 region has the DNA TGCGCCAGCAGCTTGGGACTTAACACTGAAGCTTTCTTT.

The chain employs TRBV19 and TRBJ2-5, with TRBD1 matching 9 bases. The J segment lost 4 bases and the V segment lost 6 bases, leaving 3 bases of the junction unmatched. This CDR3 comprises 13 residues. CDR1 is LNHDA and CDR2 is SQIVND in the germline V gene (reference sequence). As DNA, the CDR3 is TGTGCCAGTAGGGACAGGGGAGGAGAGACCCAGTACTTC. Translation gives CASRDRGGETQYF. Using reference TRBV19 and TRBJ2-5 for the parts outside the CDR3, the full variable domain is DGGITQSPKYLFRKEGQNVTLSCEQNLNHDAMYWYRQDPGQGLRLIYYSQIVNDFQKGDIAEGYSVSREKKESFPLTVTSAQKNPTAFYLCASRDRGGETQYFGPGTRLLVL.

This chain connects TRBV2 to TRBJ2-3; perhaps TRBD1 as D (5 bases). CDR1 is SNHLY and CDR2 is FYNNEI in the germline V gene. CDR3 size: 14 residues. V lost 8 bases, J lost 0 bases, and 12 bases lay in between. This CDR3 is CASGGRTSTDTQYF. The CDR3 DNA reads as TGTGCCAGCGGTGGACGGACAAGCACAGATACGCAGTATTTT.

The rearrangement joins TRBV4-3 to TRBJ1-2; D is unresolved. V was shortened by 0 bases and J by 4 bases, with 15 bases between the two germline ends. Germline V gene data show CDR1 as LGHNA and CDR2 as YSLEER. This CDR3 has 16 amino acids. The CDR3 DNA follows: TGCGCCAGCAGCCAAGATACCGGCGGGGTGATCTATGGCTACACCTTC. This encodes CASSQDTGGVIYGYTF.

About this clone itself: This sequence may be a read error, since a much larger clone differs from it by one base. The chain employs TRBV9 and TRBJ1-3; TRBD1 matches at 7 bases. V dropped 4 bases and J dropped 2; count of bases not matched to a gene: 3. Germline V gene sequence: CDR1 SGDLS, CDR2 YYNGEE. CDR3 length: 14 residues. CDR3 in amino acids: CASSPGTAGNTIYF. The CDR3 region has the DNA TGTGCCAGCAGCCCTGGGACAGCTGGAAACACCATATATTTT.

Details on this clone: Additional DNA sequences in this sample encode the identical CDR3. The chain couples TRBV5-1 to TRBJ2-2; possibly TRBD1 for D (6 bases). V shed 0 bases and J shed 2 bases, with 8 bases lying between them. Germline CDR1 is SGHRS and CDR2 is YFSETQ. The CDR3 sequence is 15 residues long. The CDR3 loop reads CASSLVDSNTGELFF. The DNA of the CDR3 is TGCGCCAGCAGCTTGGTGGACAGCAACACCGGGGAGCTGTTTTTT. The whole variable domain, remainder taken from reference TRBV5-1 and TRBJ2-2, is KAGVTQTPRYLIKTRGQQVTLSCSPISGHRSVSWYQQTPGQGLQFLFEYFSETQRNKGNFPGRFSGRQFSNSRSEMNVSTLELGDSALYLCASSLVDSNTGELFFGEGSRLTVL.

The chain employs TRBV15 and TRBJ2-5; the match to TRBD2 covers 10 bases. The CDR3 extends over 13 amino acids. Trimming at V came to 8 bases and at J to 2 bases, leaving 2 bases not matched to a gene. Germline-derived CDR1 and CDR2 are LNHNV and YYDKDF (reference sequence). CDR3: CATATSGQETQYF. CDR3 sequence (DNA): TGTGCCACCGCGACTAGCGGGCAAGAGACCCAGTACTTC.

This chain connects TRBV14 to TRBJ1-2; 8 bases are shared with TRBD1. This CDR3 is 15 amino acids long. Germline V gives CDR1 SGHDN, CDR2 FVKESK. Unmatched junction bases numbered 11, after V lost 3 bases and J lost 8 bases. In DNA, the CDR3 is TGTGCCAGCAGCCACCGACAGGGGCCCCGACGGGGCTACACCTTC. It is translated as CASSHRQGPRRGYTF.